Below, one T cell receptor beta chain is given with its context. Its antigen is not yet known. There are no base qualities to consult, and no much larger clone falls within one base. In total, just over 650 healthy bone marrow donors made up the cohort. At the time of sampling, all cohort members were nominally healthy, though unrecorded immune exposures were likely present. The donor tested CMV seropositive, placing the donor among the 250 to 300 seropositive members of the cohort. A peripheral blood sample was collected from each donor, and TCR beta sequencing was performed on peripheral blood mononuclear cells. The Qiagen DNeasy Blood Extraction Kit was used to extract genomic DNA from the blood cell samples. CDR1 and CDR2 are read off the germline V gene as MDHEN and SYDVKM. The CDR3 runs 16 amino acids, cysteine and phenylalanine included. The CDR3 DNA has 48 bases and is translated from base 1. The junction carries 18 bases between V and J, which are trimmed by 7 bases and 3 bases respectively.

This specimen comes from a study of cytomegalovirus exposure and HLA in healthy donors (dated by TCRdb to about 2017). Regarding the complete study: In an earlier analysis of around 540 of the donors, 276 Gb of sequence data and approximately 100 million unique TCR beta sequences from 150 million to 200 million T cells were reported. The T cell repertoires of 666 subjects were profiled by immunosequencing and related to cytomegalovirus serostatus. The study aimed to test whether signatures of past pathogen exposure could be identified by cataloging public T cell receptors. Class I and class II HLA loci were covered by the typing at four-digit resolution. To decide whether each TCR beta V gene segment behaved as functional or pseudogenic, an earlier analysis of some 570 of the donors relied on high-throughput TCR beta sequencing. Several DR-DQ haplotypes were treated as single units for association and clustering because of strong linkage in the cohort. Every repertoire in the discovery cohort had been generated on one and the same sequencing platform. Alongside the repertoire data, information on donor age, sex, ethnicity and CMV serostatus was compiled. Rather than using new phenotypic data, the later analysis identified candidate immune exposures from TCR beta sequences and from how often those sequences occurred across donors. Along with the approximately 700-subject first cohort, a separate validation cohort of roughly 110 different subjects was used. Approximately 310 gigabases of sequencing data and tens of millions of unique TCR sequences were included in an early release covering roughly 600 HLA-typed donors. Of the roughly 400 genotyped donors, roughly 85% fell in the genetic ancestry cluster associated with self-reported Caucasian donors. Among roughly 400 genotyped donors of the cohort, an average of around 250,000 unique TCR beta nucleotide sequences was sequenced per donor, of which about 19% were non-productive. A later genetic analysis took genome-wide SNP genotypes for about 65% of the 666 donors and used that subset as a discovery cohort. Typing coverage differed by locus: A, B, C, DRB1 and DQB1 were typed in roughly 620-630 donors, DQA1 in about 550, DPA1 in nearly 610, and DPB1 in approximately 450. A later analysis re-examined previously published TCR beta repertoires from more than 600 donors and added high-resolution HLA genotyping to investigate patterns of TCR occurrence. High-throughput TCR immunosequencing, statistical association of individual TCRs with disease status, and machine learning were combined to predict cytomegalovirus infection status.

The receptor library was made with the immunoSEQ multiplex PCR assay. The multiplex PCR relied on a mix of 60 forward primers for TCR Vbeta segments and 13 reverse primers for TCR Jbeta segments. A multiplex PCR assay on genomic DNA amplified the CDR3 region of rearranged TCR beta genes. On the Illumina HiSeq System, the amplified TCR beta libraries were sequenced as 87-base-pair reads. Per the authors' processing: A later analysis counted 75 million to 100 million unique TCR beta chains across the 700 or so repertoires, and 9.5 million to 11 million of these chains were shared by at least two donors. Raw reads were error-corrected and collapsed into unique sequences with a nearest-neighbor algorithm that merged closely related sequences to remove PCR and sequencing errors. V, D and J gene segments were assigned by aligning CDR3 sequences to IMGT reference sequences. Each retained sequence needed at least a six-nucleotide match to both a V gene segment and a J gene segment. Rearrangements were classified as productive when the CDR3 lacked stop codons and remained in frame with V and J, and all other rearrangements were classified as non-productive. CDR3 was defined by IMGT convention, running from the second conserved V-encoded cysteine to the conserved J-encoded phenylalanine. Sequences without an unambiguous match to a single V gene segment were excluded from the earlier analysis of 450 to 650 of the donors. In an earlier analysis of 450 to 750 of the donors, a V segment was called functional when productive rearrangements were above 56.7%, and segregating when the standard deviation between donors exceeded 5%. A statistical classification framework was developed to diagnose cytomegalovirus status using the catalog of TCR beta chain sequences. In a later analysis, TCR nucleotide sequences were compared against IMGT/GENE-DB human TR gene sequences so that V and J genes could be assigned. The TCRdist pipeline was used in a later analysis to assign CDR3 sequences and most-parsimonious VDJ recombination scenarios. In a later analysis, each TCR beta chain was defined by its CDR3 amino acid sequence together with its V-gene family, and reads lacking a unique V-gene family were excluded. In a later analysis, 550 to 650 highly shared, low-generation-probability nucleotide sequences were removed to address suspected cross-contamination and a sequencing artifact. In a later analysis, a clonal expansion index for each public chain was calculated from normalized within-repertoire ranks of inferred template counts. In a later analysis, generation probabilities were computed using a VDJ recombination model fitted to out-of-frame rearrangements, and the results were checked against IGoR. In a later analysis, TCR-TCR, TCR-HLA and TCR-CMV co-occurrence was scored with hypergeometric tests, and a repertoire-size bias correction was applied to TCR pairs. A later analysis estimated false discovery rates by permuting HLA or CMV assignments 20 times. In a later analysis, co-occurring TCRs were grouped using DBSCAN, with TCRdist sequence similarity added in when clustering inside HLA-allele-positive subsets. Repertoires with fewer than 30,000 or more than 120,000 public chains, plus five repertoires with anomalous nucleotide sharing, were excluded from co-occurrence clustering. Imported from immuneACCESS, the table was reduced by TCRdb to in-frame sequences with V and J called. These copies leave out some clones; in studies compared against another copy, an unresolved V gene accounts for under half, and the cause of the remainder is not known. V and J calls plus clone size are reproduced from that table; the DNA served to infer D and trimming. In this sample the table shows some 120,000 clones, over 65% of which occur a single time. Around 18% of the sample is held by the ten biggest clonotypes.

General study outcomes and caveats: Most TCR sequences were seen in very few donors, while some public TCRs were found in many individuals. Assigning TCR associations to individual alleles was difficult when HLA alleles, especially DR and DQ, strongly co-occurred. Because HLA typing was missing for some donors at each locus, association tests included only the typed subset. A further reported finding was that TCR beta sequences accurately predicted the HLA-A and HLA-B alleles for most subjects in the first cohort. Compared with the approximately 700-donor mean, donors in an Asian-associated ancestry cluster had fewer N-insertions in productive TCRs, according to a later genetic analysis. According to the authors, the approach could potentially be generalized to other disease states and immunological phenotypes. In vitro tests confirmed that three of the cytomegalovirus-associated TCR beta chains recognize cytomegalovirus antigens. A later analysis reported that several top co-occurrence clusters appeared linked to parvovirus B19, influenza, CMV and Epstein-Barr virus. In both the original and validation cohorts, the classifier was reported to diagnose cytomegalovirus status with high specificity and sensitivity. Roughly uniform sequencing depth across donors was assumed in presence/absence analyses, although this assumption may not hold. In a later analysis, about 17,000 TCR beta sequences were associated with specific HLA alleles at a false discovery rate of 0.05. In a later genetic analysis, a missense DCLRE1C variant was associated with V-gene and J-gene trimming of TCR beta chains, and the association was replicated in an independent cohort. A cluster of highly shared sequence variants was judged likely to represent a technical artifact of the sequencing pipeline. A total of roughly 160 TCR beta chains were listed by the study as associated with cytomegalovirus. Some IMGT-functional V segments, including TRBV6-2 and TRBV6-3, could not be told apart with the 87-base-pair reads, so those segments were excluded. A later analysis found that HLA-associated TCR beta chains were more clonally expanded and had lower generation probabilities than equally common non-associated chains. Broadly in line with IMGT annotations, most TCR beta V segments showed up in productive rearrangements about 87% or about 30% of the time in an earlier analysis of 450 to 750 of the donors. Correlated functional status among segregating V segments might be attributable to linkage disequilibrium, but an unknown experimental factor could not be ruled out. CMV serostatus was the only immune exposure information available for the cohort. In a later analysis, most CMV-associated TCR beta chains were found to appear HLA-restricted, with HLA associations seemingly driven largely by CMV exposure. According to a later analysis, TCR association rates differed among HLA loci, with DRB1 alleles showing the most associated TCRs and HLA-C alleles showing the fewest. The cohort was sequenced for TCR beta chains only, and without alpha or paired-chain data the features that could be detected were limited. Because counts were too low, 15 to 20 rarely observed V segments, including chromosome 9 orphons, were excluded from the earlier analysis of several hundred of the donors.

This clonotype was sampled from a man younger than 35 in good health and CMV-seropositive. The sequenced material came from PBMCs. The chain joins TRBV28 to TRBJ1-4, with no confidently assigned D gene. Read as DNA, the sequence is TGTGCCAGCACCACCATGACTCCGGGTTCTAATGAAAAACTGTTTTTT. Translation gives CASTTMTPGSNEKLFF.